The 20 T cell receptor beta chains listed next were all sequenced from one sample in a study of blood T cell repertoires in COVID-19. Data came from immunoSEQ multiplex PCR; TCRdb stores just in-frame clones and leaves some out. The sample carries about 240,000 clones, 80% to 85% recorded once. The sample taken for sequencing was peripheral blood. Receptors were obtained from a woman between 18 and 29 years old with acute or convalescent COVID-19.

The chain uses TRBV20-1 and TRBJ2-1; 10 bases are a match to TRBD2. With 3 bases clipped from V and 9 bases from J, the junction kept 8 bases outside the gene matches. Germline lookup yields CDR1 DFQATT and CDR2 SNEGSKA (reference sequence). CDR3 length: 14 amino acids. The CDR3, as DNA: TGCAGTGCTAGTGACGGGACTAGCGAGGTTGAGCAGTTCTTC. Its translation is CSASDGTSEVEQFF.

This rearrangement joins TRBV5-6 to TRBJ2-6; 8 nucleotides agree with TRBD1. This CDR3 comprises 18 residues. CDR1 is SGHDT, CDR2 YYEEEE, per germline. After removal of 2 bases from V and 1 base from J, the junction contained 8 bases not matched to a gene. The CDR3 is CASSFYGQGYSGANVLTF. CDR3 nucleotides: TGTGCCAGCAGCTTCTATGGACAGGGTTATTCTGGGGCCAACGTCCTGACTTTC.

This chain uses TRBV27 with TRBJ2-1, with 9 bases identical to TRBD2. The CDR3 loop spans 16 amino acids. Germline-derived CDR1 and CDR2 are MNHEY and SMNVEV (reference sequence). V shed 2 bases and J 6 bases; nucleotides not matched to a gene: 8. As DNA, the CDR3 is TGTGCCAGCAGTTTAGCGGGAGGGCCTAGAGGCAATGAGCAGTTCTTC. Translation gives CASSLAGGPRGNEQFF.

The V gene is TRBV5-4, the J gene TRBJ1-1; the D gene is possibly TRBD1 (6 bases). Trimming cost V 6 bases and J 1 base, with 19 bases left between them. The CDR3 contains 16 residues. The V gene's germline CDR1 is SGHNT and CDR2 YYREEE (reference sequence). CDR3 nucleotides: TGTGCCAGCACCCGGGGGGGGGCCAGGGAGAACACTGAAGCTTTCTTT. Translated: CASTRGGARENTEAFF.

J is TRBJ1-3 and V is TRBV5-1; D call uncertain. Germline V gene sequence: CDR1 SGHRS, CDR2 YFSETQ. The CDR3 has 13 amino acids. V was cut by 2 bases and J by 3 bases, with 6 bases left in between. The CDR3 reads CASSFGSGNTIYF. DNA for the CDR3: TGCGCCAGCAGCTTCGGGAGTGGAAACACCATATATTTT. Together with reference TRBV5-1 and TRBJ1-3, the CDR3 gives the full variable domain: KAGVTQTPRYLIKTRGQQVTLSCSPISGHRSVSWYQQTPGQGLQFLFEYFSETQRNKGNFPGRFSGRQFSNSRSEMNVSTLELGDSALYLCASSFGSGNTIYFGEGSWLTVV.

The J gene is TRBJ2-2, the V gene TRBV2; 7 bases map to TRBD1. This CDR3 comprises 16 residues. The germline V gene encodes CDR1 SNHLY and CDR2 FYNNEI. V lost 6 bases and J lost 1; bases outside the gene matches: 8. CDR3 coding DNA: TGTGCCAGCAGGCCGTTTAGGGGGCGGAACACCGGGGAGCTGTTTTTT. Amino acids: CASRPFRGRNTGELFF.

The chain combines TRBV18 with TRBJ1-1; 9 bases agree with TRBD1. Germline loops: CDR1 KGHSH, CDR2 LQKENI. J was trimmed by 1 base and V by 3 bases; bases with no gene match: 9. The length of the CDR3 is 17 residues. The CDR3, as DNA: TGTGCCAGCTCACCGGGACAGGGACCCTCATGGAACACTGAAGCTTTCTTT. Translated, it gives CASSPGQGPSWNTEAFF.

The V and J genes are TRBV29-1 and TRBJ2-5; weak D call: TRBD1 (5 bases). The CDR3 extends over 12 amino acids. The ends were cut back, 4 bases at V and 5 bases at J, with 11 bases in the middle. Per the germline V gene, CDR1 is SQVTM and CDR2 is ANQGSEA. The chain's CDR3 is CSVARVGETQYF. For the CDR3, the DNA is TGCAGCGTTGCCAGGGTGGGGGAGACCCAGTACTTC.

This clone appeared many times. This rearrangement joins TRBV6-5 to TRBJ2-2, with TRBD2 identical over 8 bases. The CDR3 length is 14 residues. The germline gives CDR1 MNHEY, CDR2 SVGAGI. J gave up 7 bases and V 6 bases, and 7 bases lay outside the gene matches. Here the CDR3 DNA reads TGTGCCAGCAGACCCGGACTAGCTGGCGGGGAGCTGTTTTTT. Translating it yields CASRPGLAGGELFF.

This rearrangement joins TRBV2 to TRBJ2-1; 12 nucleotides agree with TRBD2. V was clipped by 8 bases and J by 9 bases; unmatched bases: 5. This CDR3 region has 13 residues. Germline V lookup: CDR1 SNHLY, CDR2 FYNNEI. In nucleotides, the CDR3 is TGTGCCAGCCAAAGACTAGCGGGAGTTGAGCAGTTCTTC. Encoded protein: CASQRLAGVEQFF.

This clone was found once. The chain couples TRBV7-2 to TRBJ2-5; D not resolved. Looked up from germline, CDR1 is SGHTA and CDR2 is FQGNSA. Trimming took 4 bases from V and 0 from J, leaving 18 bases between them. This CDR3 contains 17 residues. The CDR3 region is CASSSRHRDPYQETQYF. The CDR3 coding sequence is TGTGCCAGCAGCTCAAGACACAGAGACCCGTACCAAGAGACCCAGTACTTC.

The CDR3 protein is CASSSPYEQYF. Here the CDR3 DNA reads TGTGCCAGCAGCTCTCCCTACGAGCAGTACTTC. V usage is TRBV7-8 and J usage is TRBJ2-7; D gene ambiguous. V lost 4 bases, J lost 2 bases, and 3 bases lay in between. The CDR3 runs 11 residues. Germline V gene sequence: CDR1 SGHVS, CDR2 FQNEAQ.

The chain recombines TRBV12-5 with TRBJ1-2, with D possibly TRBD1 on 5 matching bases. With 0 bases removed from V and 6 bases from J, the gap between germline ends came to 14 bases. CDR3 length equals 15 residues. The germline V gene encodes CDR1 LGHNT and CDR2 FRNRAP. This CDR3 is CASGLVAGQGHGYTF. The CDR3, as DNA: TGTGCTAGTGGTTTGGTAGCAGGGCAGGGTCATGGCTACACCTTC.

The chain recombines TRBV5-1 with TRBJ1-2, with D tentatively TRBD1 (5 bases). Germline CDR1 is SGHRS and CDR2 is YFSETQ. Trimming left V 5 bases short and J 3 bases short, with 14 bases between. CDR3 length: 14 residues. The chain's CDR3 is CASRGAPQDYGYTF. CDR3 sequence (DNA): TGCGCCAGCAGAGGGGCCCCACAGGACTATGGCTACACCTTC.

The V gene is TRBV5-1, the J gene TRBJ2-1, with D perhaps matching TRBD2 (6 bases). V gave up 5 bases and J gave up 8 bases, with 20 bases separating them. This CDR3 comprises 15 residues. CDR1 and CDR2 (germline): SGHRS, YFSETQ. CDR3 loop: CASSLGLIPLDEQFF. The CDR3 bases are TGCGCCAGCAGTCTAGGACTAATACCTCTGGATGAGCAGTTCTTC.

The CDR3 nucleotides are TGTGCCACCAGCAGAGGACAGGGGAACTATGGCTACACCTTC. Translation: CATSRGQGNYGYTF. The genes are TRBV15 and TRBJ1-2, with 8 bases aligning to TRBD1. Trimming at V came to 1 base and at J to 2 bases, leaving 0 bases not matched to a gene. The CDR3 is made up of 14 amino acids. From germline, CDR1 is LNHNV and CDR2 YYDKDF (reference sequence).

The gene calls are TRBV7-8 and TRBJ1-3; 7 bases fit TRBD1. The germline V gene has CDR1 SGHVS and CDR2 FQNEAQ. This CDR3 comprises 16 residues. V was pared by 0 bases and J by 0 bases, with 2 bases of the junction left unmatched. CDR3 protein: CASSLAGQSSGNTIYF. Written as DNA, the CDR3 is TGTGCCAGCAGCTTAGCGGGACAGAGCTCTGGAAACACCATATATTTT.

This chain links TRBV2 with TRBJ2-2; tentatively, D is TRBD2 (5 bases). With 8 bases removed from V and 0 bases from J, the gap between germline ends came to 10 bases. CDR3 length: 14 residues. Germline values: CDR1 SNHLY, CDR2 FYNNEI. DNA for the CDR3: TGTGCCAGCCGTGGAGGTGCGAACACCGGGGAGCTGTTTTTT. This sequence encodes CASRGGANTGELFF. Drawing the rest from reference TRBV2 and TRBJ2-2, the complete variable domain is EPEVTQTPSHQVTQMGQEVILRCVPISNHLYFYWYRQILGQKVEFLVSFYNNEISEKSEIFDDQFSVERPDGSNFTLKIRSTKLEDSAMYFCASRGGANTGELFFGEGSRLTVL.

The rearrangement joins TRBV7-9 to TRBJ2-7; 9 nucleotides line up with TRBD1. Germline trimming cut 1 base from V and 1 base from J; bases unmatched to any gene: 11. CDR3 length equals 18 residues. From germline, CDR1 is SEHNR and CDR2 FQNEAQ (reference sequence). CDR3 region: CASSLEGNRGRRSYEQYF. CDR3 DNA sequence: TGTGCCAGCAGCTTAGAAGGTAACAGGGGGCGCCGGTCCTACGAGCAGTACTTC.

The V call is TRBV3-1 (or the pseudogene TRBV3-2), the J call TRBJ1-2; a possible D gene is TRBD1 (5 bases). V gave up 0 bases and J gave up 4 bases, with 12 bases separating them. Germline CDR1 is LGHDT and CDR2 is YNNKEL (reference sequence). This CDR3 spans 15 amino acids. The DNA for the CDR3 is TGTGCCAGCAGCCAAGATTGGTGGGGACTCTATGGCTACACCTTC. It translates to CASSQDWWGLYGYTF.